This T cell receptor (beta chain) is from a study of regulatory T cells in long-lasting Graves disease (dated by TCRdb to about 2021). Regarding the study in general: Newly diagnosed Graves' disease patients had taken antithyroid drugs for less than 3 months. Patients with persistent Graves' disease were compared with patients with newly diagnosed Graves' disease using TCR sequencing and RNA sequencing of peripheral blood. The study was conducted in China and was registered as a clinical trial. A total of 33 samples were covered by TCR sequencing, comprising around 13 persistent and around 20 newly diagnosed Graves' disease patients.

Points on this clonotype: The target of this receptor is not known. Base qualities were left out, and no much larger clone turns up one base away.

Library preparation employed multiplex PCR. TCRdb records Illumina HiSeq 4000 as the sequencer. CDR3 regions were amplified by Arm-PCR with iRepertoire HTBI primers to construct TCR beta libraries. Gel purification was performed on PCR products prior to sequencing. For the original study's pipeline: A total of fewer than 80 TRBV and under 15 TRBJ segments were identified across samples and were used for gene usage analysis of CDR3 amino acid clonotypes. Filtered high-quality paired reads were merged into contigs using COPE and FqMerger. BLAST was used to align contigs to IMGT TRBV, TRBD and TRBJ reference genes, and CDR3 was defined according to IMGT. Any clonotype with a frequency above 0.1% was classified as a highly expanded clone. Shannon entropy was used to measure repertoire diversity, and the Gini coefficient was used to measure V-J evenness. A clonotype found in more than one individual was treated as public. In TCRdb, the public reads were trimmed at Q25 with fastp and aligned with MiXCR, with productive beta chains retained. Rows are combined by CDR3 protein, so each entry shows the most common genes and DNA. It is TCRdb's table, rather than the study itself, that gives the V and J calls and clone size. The sample records about 240,000 distinct CDR3 sequences, around 20% of which are singletons. The ten largest account for around 13% of the sample.

Via the germline V gene, CDR1 is SGHAT and CDR2 FQNNGV. Trimmed from V: 6 bases; trimmed from J: 3 bases; junction bases lacking a gene match: 6. From cysteine to phenylalanine, the CDR3 is 14 amino acids long. The only DNA kept is the CDR3, 42 bases in frame from the first base. Taken with the paper, the label for time point translates to: newly diagnosed GD, antithyroid drugs for less than 3 months. RNA was extracted from PBMCs in TRIzol for both TCR sequencing and RNA sequencing. The diagnosis of Graves' disease was made according to American Thyroid Association guidelines. Recruitment of patients was carried out at an endocrinology department in Xi'an, China. Each patient gave roughly 8.4 milliliters of peripheral blood, collected in an EDTA anticoagulant tube. Ficoll Paque Plus density gradient separation was used to isolate PBMCs, and no further T cell sorting was done. An Agilent 2100 Bioanalyzer and agarose gel were used to check RNA quality, while a NanoDrop 2000 measured RNA concentration.

The research as a whole found: Persistent disease showed preferential use of TRBV28, TRBJ1-2 and TRBJ2-5, whereas newly diagnosed disease favored TRBV20-1 and TRBJ2-1. Patients with persistent disease shared more public clonotypes (approximately 2,500) than newly diagnosed patients did (more than 900). The authors acknowledged the small sample size as a limitation that may reduce accuracy. Peripheral blood alone was examined, since thyroid tissue, which constituted the primary lesion, could not be accessed. Compared with newly diagnosed patients, patients with persistent Graves' disease had lower TCR Shannon entropy and fewer highly expanded clones, which suggests clonal expansion. Sequencing and analysis were limited to the TCR beta chain.

The chain is assembled from TRBV11-2 and TRBJ2-5, with TRBD1 identical over 8 junction bases. The TCR comes from a female donor with Graves disease. This sample comprised peripheral blood mononuclear cells (PBMCs), obtained at new diagnosis, from a patient treated with antithyroid drugs. CDR3 loop: CASRARTGKETQYF. The DNA sequence follows: TGTGCCAGCAGGGCCCGGACAGGGAAAGAGACCCAGTACTTC.